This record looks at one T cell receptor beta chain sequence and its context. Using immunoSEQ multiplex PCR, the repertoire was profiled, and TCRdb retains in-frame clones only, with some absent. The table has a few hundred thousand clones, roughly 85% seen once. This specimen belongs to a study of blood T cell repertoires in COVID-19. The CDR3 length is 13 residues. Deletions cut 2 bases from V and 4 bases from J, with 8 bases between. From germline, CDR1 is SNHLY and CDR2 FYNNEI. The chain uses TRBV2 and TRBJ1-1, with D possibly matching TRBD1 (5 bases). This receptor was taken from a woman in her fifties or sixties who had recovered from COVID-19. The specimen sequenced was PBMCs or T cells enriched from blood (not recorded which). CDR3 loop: CASSEQGVTEAFF. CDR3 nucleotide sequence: TGTGCCAGCAGTGAACAAGGGGTCACTGAAGCTTTCTTT.